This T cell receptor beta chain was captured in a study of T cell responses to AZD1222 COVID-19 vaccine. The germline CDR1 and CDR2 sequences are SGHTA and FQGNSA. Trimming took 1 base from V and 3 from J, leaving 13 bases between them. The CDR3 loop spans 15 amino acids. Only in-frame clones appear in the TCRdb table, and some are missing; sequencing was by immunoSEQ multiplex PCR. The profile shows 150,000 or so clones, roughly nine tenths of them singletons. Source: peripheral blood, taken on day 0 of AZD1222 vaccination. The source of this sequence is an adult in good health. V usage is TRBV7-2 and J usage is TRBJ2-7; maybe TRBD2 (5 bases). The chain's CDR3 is CASSLVPTMGYEQYF. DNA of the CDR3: TGTGCCAGCAGCTTAGTCCCGACTATGGGCTACGAGCAGTACTTC. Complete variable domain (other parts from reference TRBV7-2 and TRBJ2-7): GAGVSQSPSNKVTEKGKDVELRCDPISGHTALYWYRQSLGQGLEFLIYFQGNSAPDKSGLPSDRFSAERTGGSVSTLTIQRTQQEDSAVYLCASSLVPTMGYEQYFGPGTRLTVT.